The clone carrying this T cell receptor beta chain was recorded at least ten times. Antigen specificity is unknown. At one end the junction does not follow the germline gene, possibly because of a read error. This sample is part of a study of neurological immune-mediated disorders. The study built sorted libraries from 1 million CD4+ or CD8+ T cells. CDR3 length equals 15 residues. Germline CDR1 SNHLY, CDR2 FYNNEI. Study-wide points: Multiple sclerosis patients had less TCR clonal expansion than even healthy controls, unlike HTLV-1-associated myelopathy.

TCRdb called the 5' RACE reads again in MiXCR, with one record for every CDR3 protein. Of about 22,000 distinct CDR3 sequences in the sample, roughly a sixth are singletons; the top ten hold less than 9.5%. The receptor was isolated from a woman in her late teens or twenties with multiple sclerosis. The sequenced material came from CD8+ T cells from blood. This rearrangement joins TRBV2 to TRBJ1-5; 7 nucleotides match TRBD1. CDR3 loop: CASREGGAGNQPQHF. As DNA, the CDR3 is TGTGCCAGCAGGGAAGGGGGCGCGGGCAATCAGCCCCAGCATTTT.